The clone carrying this TCR beta chain was found once. Its antigen is unidentified. The data stem from a study of radiotherapy plus CTLA-4 blockade in lung cancer. Broader study findings: Early blood T cell clone changes and increased post-radiation serum interferon-beta were reportedly the strongest response predictors.

Germline CDR1 MDHEN, CDR2 SYDVKM. The CDR3 is 16 amino acids. V lost 5 bases, J lost 1 base, and 17 bases lay in between. The table came from immunoSEQ multiplex PCR; TCRdb's copy has only in-frame clones and leaves some out. The sample contains roughly 88,000 clones, about four fifths of which appear only once. The J gene is TRBJ1-1, the V gene TRBV28, with TRBD1 as a possible D gene (6 bases). This specimen was peripheral blood, taken from a patient treated with radiotherapy plus ipilimumab. This clonotype originated in a human donor with non-small cell lung cancer who had stable disease on radiotherapy plus ipilimumab. CDR3 coding DNA: TGTGCCAGCAGTACTCCCAGGGGTTATGCGAACACTGAAGCTTTCTTT. It codes for CASSTPRGYANTEAFF.